This T cell receptor (beta chain) was sequenced for a study of control samples from healthy donors and cancer patients. Libraries were prepared by immunoSEQ multiplex PCR; TCRdb keeps only in-frame clonotypes and omits some of them. Of 70,000 to 95,000 clones in the sample, approximately 89% were seen once. Material: blood. The TCR comes from a man between 50 and 59 years old in good health.

CDR3 sequence reads: CASSARDRGTETQYF. The CDR3 DNA reads as TGTGCCAGCAGCGCGAGGGACAGGGGAACGGAGACCCAGTACTTC. The genes are TRBV9 and TRBJ2-5; 10 bases align to TRBD1. V lost 3 bases, J lost 5 bases, and 7 bases stayed unmatched. The CDR3 is 15 amino acids. Germline V gives CDR1 SGDLS, CDR2 YYNGEE.